These 11 T cell receptor beta chains were all obtained from the same sample, sequenced in a study of blood T cells in healthy people across ages. For the second PCR, which ran for roughly 7 to 11 cycles, a sample-barcoded 5' primer and a J-beta primer mix were used. TCRdb independently ran MiXCR on the 5' RACE reads; one entry per CDR3 protein. In the table there are about 1.6 million distinct CDR3 sequences, about 35% of which are singletons. The sequencing input was blood. All receptors come from a woman aged 25 to 39 in good health.

This clonotype occurred a few times. V usage is TRBV4-1 and J usage is TRBJ1-2, with 8 bases matching TRBD1. The CDR3 totals 14 residues. V was clipped by 0 bases and J by 8 bases; unmatched bases: 5. Germline assignment: CDR1 MGHRA and CDR2 YSYEKL. CDR3 loop: CASSQDQGAGGYTF. The DNA for the CDR3 is TGCGCCAGCAGCCAAGACCAGGGGGCGGGGGGCTACACCTTC.

As concerns this clonotype: Since no conserved phenylalanine or tryptophan closes the CDR3, a read error is the likely cause. This chain links TRBV5-5 with TRBJ2-7, with D hard to call. The V and J ends lost 5 bases and 0 bases respectively, with 15 bases between them. The CDR3 sequence is 15 residues long. Germline V lookup: CDR1 SGHKS, CDR2 YYEKEE (reference sequence). CDR3 protein: CASRPSVGSSYEQYL. The CDR3 nucleotides read TGTGCCAGCAGGCCCTCGGTAGGAAGCTCCTACGAGCAGTACTTG.

This chain joins TRBV7-2 and TRBJ2-5; TRBD2 aligns across 14 bases. V shed 2 bases, J shed 1 base, and the junction held 6 bases outside the gene matches. The CDR3 has 18 residues. Per germline, CDR1 SGHTA and CDR2 FQGNSA. CDR3 in amino acids: CASSLSGLAGAVQETQYF. The DNA for the CDR3 is TGTGCCAGCAGCTTATCGGGACTAGCGGGGGCTGTCCAAGAGACCCAGTACTTC.

The chain carries TRBV9 and TRBJ1-1; D possibly corresponds to TRBD1 (5 bases). V dropped 1 base and J dropped 5 bases, with 21 bases sitting between them. Germline V gene sequence: CDR1 SGDLS, CDR2 YYNGEE. This CDR3 is built from 17 residues. The CDR3 DNA reads TGTGCCAGCAGCGTAACGGGACGTATGAAACTTAGGACTGAAGCTTTCTTT. Translating gives CASSVTGRMKLRTEAFF.

The chain employs TRBV12-5 and TRBJ2-5, with unresolved D. V lost 7 bases and J lost 5, with 14 bases in between. The CDR3 spans 13 residues. The germline V gene has CDR1 LGHNT and CDR2 FRNRAP. The CDR3 loop is CASAPGSRETQYF. For the CDR3, the DNA is TGTGCTAGTGCCCCTGGGTCTCGGGAGACCCAGTACTTC. Full variable domain (remainder filled in from reference TRBV12-5 and TRBJ2-5): DARVTQTPRHKVTEMGQEVTMRCQPILGHNTVFWYRQTMMQGLELLAYFRNRAPLDDSGMPKDRFSAEMPDATLATLKIQPSEPRDSAVYFCASAPGSRETQYFGPGTRLLVL.

This rearrangement joins TRBV18 to TRBJ2-3, with a tentative D call TRBD1 (5 bases). The CDR3 runs to 13 residues. Trimming removed 10 bases at V and 0 bases at J, with 11 bases between. Germline CDR1 is KGHSH and CDR2 is LQKENI. This CDR3 is CATKTVSTDTQYF. CDR3 DNA: TGTGCCACCAAGACAGTGAGCACAGATACGCAGTATTTT.

The V call is TRBV5-1, the J call TRBJ2-7; D possibly corresponds to TRBD2 (6 bases). Germline V gene sequence: CDR1 SGHRS, CDR2 YFSETQ. The CDR3 covers 16 residues. The V end lost 4 bases, the J end lost 3 bases, and 20 bases lay between the germline ends. The CDR3 loop is CASSPGGARGIYEQYF. In DNA, the CDR3 is TGCGCCAGCAGCCCTGGAGGCGCGCGGGGAATCTACGAGCAGTACTTC.

This clonotype has a count of ten or more. In nucleotides, the CDR3 is TGTGCCAGCAGCTTATATCGGGGCTGGTACAATGAGCAGTTCTTC. Encoded protein: CASSLYRGWYNEQFF. This chain uses TRBV7-2 with TRBJ2-1; D tentatively reads TRBD1 or TRBD2 (5 bases each). V gave up 2 bases and J gave up 4 bases, with 12 bases separating them. There are 15 residues in the CDR3. Germline CDR1 and CDR2: SGHTA and FQGNSA.

There are a few counts of this clonotype. V and J are TRBV20-1 and TRBJ1-5; no firm D call. CDR1 and CDR2 (germline): DFQATT, SNEGSKA (reference sequence). The CDR3 covers 13 residues. V lost 2 bases, J lost 4 bases, and 9 bases lay in between. CDR3 nucleotides: TGCAGTGCTAGATTTAACGATAATCAGCCCCAGCATTTT. It is translated as CSARFNDNQPQHF.

This clonotype occurred a few times. This chain uses TRBV12-3 or TRBV12-4 with TRBJ1-2; 10 nucleotides agree with TRBD1. The length of the CDR3 is 14 residues. Trimming cost V 6 bases and J 2 bases; bases outside gene matches: 3. CDR3 residues: CASRATGGNYGYTF. Here the CDR3 DNA reads TGTGCCAGCAGAGCGACAGGGGGCAACTATGGCTACACCTTC.

The chain employs TRBV9 and TRBJ2-7; TRBD1 agrees at 10 bases. Germline V gene lookup returns CDR1 SGDLS and CDR2 YYNGEE. The CDR3 totals 16 residues. The J segment lost 2 bases and the V segment lost 3 bases, leaving 8 bases of the junction unmatched. CDR3 sequence (DNA): TGTGCCAGCAGCGCGGGGGGGGACAGGGGACCCTACGAGCAGTACTTC. Protein product: CASSAGGDRGPYEQYF. Complete variable domain (other parts from reference TRBV9 and TRBJ2-7): DSGVTQTPKHLITATGQRVTLRCSPRSGDLSVYWYQQSLDQGLQFLIQYYNGEERAKGNILERFSAQQFPDLHSELNLSSLELGDSALYFCASSAGGDRGPYEQYFGPGTRLTVT.